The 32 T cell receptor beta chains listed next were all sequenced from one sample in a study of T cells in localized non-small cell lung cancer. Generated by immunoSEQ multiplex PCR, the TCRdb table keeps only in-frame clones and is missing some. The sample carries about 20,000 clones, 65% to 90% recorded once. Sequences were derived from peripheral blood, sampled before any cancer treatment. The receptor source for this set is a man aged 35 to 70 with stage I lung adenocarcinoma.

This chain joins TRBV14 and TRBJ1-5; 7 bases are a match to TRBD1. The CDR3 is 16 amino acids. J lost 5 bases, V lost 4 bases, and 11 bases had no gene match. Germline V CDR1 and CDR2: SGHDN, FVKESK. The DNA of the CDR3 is TGTGCCAGCAGCCCCACGTGGGACAGCTCGGATCAGCCCCAGCATTTT. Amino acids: CASSPTWDSSDQPQHF.

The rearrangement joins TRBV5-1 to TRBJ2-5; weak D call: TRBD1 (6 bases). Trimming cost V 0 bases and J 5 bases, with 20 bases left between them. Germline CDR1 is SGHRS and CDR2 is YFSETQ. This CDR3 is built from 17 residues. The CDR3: CASSLALGAAVWETQYF. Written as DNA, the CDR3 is TGCGCCAGCAGCTTGGCACTGGGGGCTGCGGTTTGGGAGACCCAGTACTTC. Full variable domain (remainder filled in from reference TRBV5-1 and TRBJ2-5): KAGVTQTPRYLIKTRGQQVTLSCSPISGHRSVSWYQQTPGQGLQFLFEYFSETQRNKGNFPGRFSGRQFSNSRSEMNVSTLELGDSALYLCASSLALGAAVWETQYFGPGTRLLVL.

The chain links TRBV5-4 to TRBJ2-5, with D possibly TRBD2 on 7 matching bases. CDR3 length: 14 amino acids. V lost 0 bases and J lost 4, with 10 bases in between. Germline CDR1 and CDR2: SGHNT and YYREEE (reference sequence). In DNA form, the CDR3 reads TGTGCCAGCAGCTTGGTAGGGGGGGGAGAGACCCAGTACTTC. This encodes CASSLVGGGETQYF.

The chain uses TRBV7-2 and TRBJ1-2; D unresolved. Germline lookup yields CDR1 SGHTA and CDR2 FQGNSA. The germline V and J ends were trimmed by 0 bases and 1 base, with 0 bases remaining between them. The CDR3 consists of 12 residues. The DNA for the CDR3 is TGTGCCAGCAGCTTAGCTAACTATGGCTACACCTTC. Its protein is CASSLANYGYTF.

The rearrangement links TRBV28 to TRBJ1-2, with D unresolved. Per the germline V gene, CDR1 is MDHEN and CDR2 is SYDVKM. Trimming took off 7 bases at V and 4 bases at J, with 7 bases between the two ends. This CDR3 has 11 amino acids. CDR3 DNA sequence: TGTGCCAGCACCAGGTCCTATGGCTACACCTTC. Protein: CASTRSYGYTF.

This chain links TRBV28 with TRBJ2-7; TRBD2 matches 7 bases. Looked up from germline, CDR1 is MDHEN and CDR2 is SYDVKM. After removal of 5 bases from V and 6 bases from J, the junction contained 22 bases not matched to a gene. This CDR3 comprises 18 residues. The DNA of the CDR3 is TGTGCCAGCAGTCAAAACCGCGGACTAGTAGGGGCTGCGGGCGAGCAGTACTTC. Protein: CASSQNRGLVGAAGEQYF.

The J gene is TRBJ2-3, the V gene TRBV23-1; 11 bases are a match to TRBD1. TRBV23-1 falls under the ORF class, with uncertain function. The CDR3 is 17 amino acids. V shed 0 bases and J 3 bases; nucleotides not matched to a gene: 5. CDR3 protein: CASSQSGQGASTDTQYF. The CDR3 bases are TGCGCCAGCAGTCAATCCGGACAGGGGGCCTCAACAGATACGCAGTATTTT.

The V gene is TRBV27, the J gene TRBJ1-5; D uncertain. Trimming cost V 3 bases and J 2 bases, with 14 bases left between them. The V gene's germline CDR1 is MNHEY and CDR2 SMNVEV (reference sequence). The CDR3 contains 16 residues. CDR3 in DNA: TGTGCCAGCAGTTTCCTGACTGAGTCAGGCAATCAGCCCCAGCATTTT. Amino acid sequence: CASSFLTESGNQPQHF.

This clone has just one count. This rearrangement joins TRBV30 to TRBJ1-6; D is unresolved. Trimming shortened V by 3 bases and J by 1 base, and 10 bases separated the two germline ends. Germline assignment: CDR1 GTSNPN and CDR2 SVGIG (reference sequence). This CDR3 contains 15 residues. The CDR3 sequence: CAWRTAGSYNSPLHF. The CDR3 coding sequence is TGTGCCTGGAGAACTGCGGGATCCTATAATTCACCCCTCCACTTT.

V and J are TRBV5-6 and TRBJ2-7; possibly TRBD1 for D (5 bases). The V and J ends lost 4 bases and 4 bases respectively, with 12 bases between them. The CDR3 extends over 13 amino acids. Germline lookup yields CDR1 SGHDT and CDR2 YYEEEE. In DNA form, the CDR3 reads TGTGCCAGCAGCGGCTACAGGAATTACGAGCAGTACTTC. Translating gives CASSGYRNYEQYF.

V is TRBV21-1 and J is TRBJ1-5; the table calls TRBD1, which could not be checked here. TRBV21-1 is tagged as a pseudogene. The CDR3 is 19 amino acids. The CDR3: CASSKRGGQDEYSNQPQHF. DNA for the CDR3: TGTGCCAGCAGCAAGAGGGGTGGACAGGATGAGTATAGCAATCAGCCCCAGCATTTT.

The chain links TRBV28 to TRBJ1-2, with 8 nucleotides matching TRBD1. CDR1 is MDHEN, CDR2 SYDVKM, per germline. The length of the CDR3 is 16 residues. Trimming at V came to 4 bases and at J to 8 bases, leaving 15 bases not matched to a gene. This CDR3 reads CASSSDDRGTGRGYTF. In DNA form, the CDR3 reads TGTGCCAGCAGTTCTGACGACAGGGGCACGGGCAGGGGCTACACCTTC.

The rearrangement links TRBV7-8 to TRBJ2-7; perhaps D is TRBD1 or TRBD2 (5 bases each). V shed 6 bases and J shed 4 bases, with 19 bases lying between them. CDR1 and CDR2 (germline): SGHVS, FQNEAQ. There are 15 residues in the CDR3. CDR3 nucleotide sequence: TGTGCCAGCAGACCCGGGACGGACGGGCGGTACGAGCAGTACTTC. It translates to CASRPGTDGRYEQYF.

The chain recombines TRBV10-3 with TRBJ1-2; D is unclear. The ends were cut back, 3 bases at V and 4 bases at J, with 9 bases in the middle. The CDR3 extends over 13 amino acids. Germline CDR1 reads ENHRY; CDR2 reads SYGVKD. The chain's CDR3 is CAISERVGYGYTF. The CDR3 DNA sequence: TGTGCCATCAGTGAACGGGTGGGCTATGGCTACACCTTC.

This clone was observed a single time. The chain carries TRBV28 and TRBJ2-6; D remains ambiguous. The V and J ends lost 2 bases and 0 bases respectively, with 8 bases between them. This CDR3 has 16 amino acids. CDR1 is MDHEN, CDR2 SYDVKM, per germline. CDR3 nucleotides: TGTGCCAGCAGTTTAGCGAGTATCTCTGGGGCCAACGTCCTGACTTTC. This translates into CASSLASISGANVLTF.

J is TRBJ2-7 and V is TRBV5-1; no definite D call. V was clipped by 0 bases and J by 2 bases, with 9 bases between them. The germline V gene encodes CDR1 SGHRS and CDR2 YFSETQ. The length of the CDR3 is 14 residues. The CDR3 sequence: CASSLVDGTYEQYF. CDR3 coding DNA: TGCGCCAGCAGCTTGGTAGACGGTACCTACGAGCAGTACTTC.

The CDR3 coding sequence is TGTGCCTGGTCCGGGACCTGGGCCGGGGAGCTGTTTTTT. Its protein is CAWSGTWAGELFF. The chain combines TRBV30 with TRBJ2-2, with D perhaps TRBD1 or TRBD2 (5 bases each). Trimming took off 5 bases at V and 6 bases at J, with 13 bases between the two ends. Germline CDR1 is GTSNPN and CDR2 is SVGIG (reference sequence). The CDR3 is made up of 13 amino acids.

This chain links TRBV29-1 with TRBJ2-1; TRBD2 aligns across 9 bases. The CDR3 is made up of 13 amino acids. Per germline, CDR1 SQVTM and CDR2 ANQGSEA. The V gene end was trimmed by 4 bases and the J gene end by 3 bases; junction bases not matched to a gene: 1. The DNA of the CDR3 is TGCAGCGTTGGACTAGCGGACTACAATGAGCAGTTCTTC. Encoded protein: CSVGLADYNEQFF.

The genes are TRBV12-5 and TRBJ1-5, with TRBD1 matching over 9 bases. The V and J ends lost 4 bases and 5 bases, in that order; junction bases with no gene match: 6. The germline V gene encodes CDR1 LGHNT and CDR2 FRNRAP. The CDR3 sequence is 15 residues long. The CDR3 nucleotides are TGTGCTAGTGGTTGGGCGGGACAGGGACATCAGCCCCAGCATTTT. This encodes CASGWAGQGHQPQHF.

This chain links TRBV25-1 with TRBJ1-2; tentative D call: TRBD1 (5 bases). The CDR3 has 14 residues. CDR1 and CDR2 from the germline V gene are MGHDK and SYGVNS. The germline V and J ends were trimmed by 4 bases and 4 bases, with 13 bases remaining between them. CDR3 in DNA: TGTGCCAGCAGTGGGGGCGGCCGTGGCTATGGCTACACCTTC. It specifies CASSGGGRGYGYTF.

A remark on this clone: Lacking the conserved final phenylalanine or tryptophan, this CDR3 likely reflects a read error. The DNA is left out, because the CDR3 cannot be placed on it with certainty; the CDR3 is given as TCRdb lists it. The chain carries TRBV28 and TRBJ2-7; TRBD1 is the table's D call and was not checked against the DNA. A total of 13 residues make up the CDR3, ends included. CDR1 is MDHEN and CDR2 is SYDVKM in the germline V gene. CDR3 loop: CASSAAGQGPLLI.

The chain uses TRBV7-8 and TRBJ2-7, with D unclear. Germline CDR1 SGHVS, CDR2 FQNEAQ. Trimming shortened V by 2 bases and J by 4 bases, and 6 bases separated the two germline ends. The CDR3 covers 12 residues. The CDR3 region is CASSLLPYEQYF. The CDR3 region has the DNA TGTGCCAGCAGCTTATTACCATACGAGCAGTACTTC.

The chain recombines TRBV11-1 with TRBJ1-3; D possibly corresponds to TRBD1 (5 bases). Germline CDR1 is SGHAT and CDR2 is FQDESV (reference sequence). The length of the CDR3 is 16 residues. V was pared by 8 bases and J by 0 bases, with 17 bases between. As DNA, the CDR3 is TGTGCCAGCCGCCGCCCGCCGCAGGGCTCTGGAAACACCATATATTTT. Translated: CASRRPPQGSGNTIYF. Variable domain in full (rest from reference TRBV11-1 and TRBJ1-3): EAEVAQSPRYKITEKSQAVAFWCDPISGHATLYWYRQILGQGPELLVQFQDESVVDDSQLPKDRFSAERLKGVDSTLKIQPAELGDSAMYLCASRRPPQGSGNTIYFGEGSWLTVV.

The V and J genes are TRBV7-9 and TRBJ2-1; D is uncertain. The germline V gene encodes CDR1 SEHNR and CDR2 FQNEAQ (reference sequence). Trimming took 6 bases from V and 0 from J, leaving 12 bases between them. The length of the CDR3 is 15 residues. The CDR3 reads CASSSTLDSYNEQFF. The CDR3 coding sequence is TGTGCCAGCAGTTCTACATTAGACTCCTACAATGAGCAGTTCTTC.

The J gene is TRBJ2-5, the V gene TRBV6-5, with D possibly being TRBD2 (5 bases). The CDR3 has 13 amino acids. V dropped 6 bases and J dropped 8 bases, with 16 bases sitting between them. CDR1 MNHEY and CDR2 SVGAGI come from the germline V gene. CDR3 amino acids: CASSPGPRDTQYF. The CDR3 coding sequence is TGTGCCAGCAGCCCCGGACCCCGGGATACCCAGTACTTC.

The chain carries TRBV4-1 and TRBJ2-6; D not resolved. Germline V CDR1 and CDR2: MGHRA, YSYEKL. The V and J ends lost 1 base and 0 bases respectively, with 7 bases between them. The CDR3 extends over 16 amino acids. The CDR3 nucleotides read TGCGCCAGCAGCCAAGTTCCAGTCTCTGGGGCCAACGTCCTGACTTTC. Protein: CASSQVPVSGANVLTF.

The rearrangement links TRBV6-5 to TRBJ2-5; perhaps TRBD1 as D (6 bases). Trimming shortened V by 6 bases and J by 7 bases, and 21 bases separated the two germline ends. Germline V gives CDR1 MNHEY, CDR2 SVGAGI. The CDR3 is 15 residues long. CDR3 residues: CASSPDPRGRGTQYF. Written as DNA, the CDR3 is TGTGCCAGCAGCCCTGATCCCAGGGGAAGGGGGACCCAGTACTTC.

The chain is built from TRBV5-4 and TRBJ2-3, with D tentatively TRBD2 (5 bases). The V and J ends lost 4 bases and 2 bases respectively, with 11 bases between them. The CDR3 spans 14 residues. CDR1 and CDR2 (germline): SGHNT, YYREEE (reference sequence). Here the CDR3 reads CASSLAGSTDTQYF. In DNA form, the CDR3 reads TGTGCCAGCAGCCTAGCCGGGTCCACAGATACGCAGTATTTT.

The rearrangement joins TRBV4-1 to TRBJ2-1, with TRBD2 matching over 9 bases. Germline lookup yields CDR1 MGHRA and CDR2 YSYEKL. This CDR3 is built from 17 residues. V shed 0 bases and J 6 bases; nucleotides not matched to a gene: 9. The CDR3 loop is CASSQDISGRPINEQFF. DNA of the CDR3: TGCGCCAGCAGCCAAGATATCAGCGGGAGGCCCATCAATGAGCAGTTCTTC.

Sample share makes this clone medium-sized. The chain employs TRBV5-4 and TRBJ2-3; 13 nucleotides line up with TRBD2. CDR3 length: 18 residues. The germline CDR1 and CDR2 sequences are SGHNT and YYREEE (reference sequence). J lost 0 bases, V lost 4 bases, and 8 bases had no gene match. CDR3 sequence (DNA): TGTGCCAGCAGCGGGGGACTAGCGGGACAAGGGAGCACAGATACGCAGTATTTT. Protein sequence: CASSGGLAGQGSTDTQYF.

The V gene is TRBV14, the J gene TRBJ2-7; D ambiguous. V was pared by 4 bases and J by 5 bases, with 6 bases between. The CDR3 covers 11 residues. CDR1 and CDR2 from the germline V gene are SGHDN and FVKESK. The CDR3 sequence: CASSLRHEQYF. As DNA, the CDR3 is TGTGCCAGCAGCCTCCGGCACGAGCAGTACTTC.

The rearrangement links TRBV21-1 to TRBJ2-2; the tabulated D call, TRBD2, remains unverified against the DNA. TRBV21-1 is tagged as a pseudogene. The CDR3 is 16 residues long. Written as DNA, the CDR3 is TGTGCCAGCAGCCCCCGGGGGGGGGCGGTCACCGGGGAGCTGTTTTTT. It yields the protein CASSPRGGAVTGELFF.